The clone carrying this T cell receptor beta chain was recorded at least ten times. Its antigen is currently unknown. This entry comes from a study of Graves' ophthalmopathy and Graves' hyperthyroidism. Overall study findings and caveats: Researchers report that a 13-signature model separated ophthalmopathy from stable hyperthyroidism, posting 85% to 90% sensitivity and about 78% specificity. Blood also carried most expanded thyroid clonotypes exceeding 0.001 frequency.

RNA served as the template for amplifying TCR beta CDR3 regions. Following a first-round RT-PCR that used HTBI primers, a second-round multiplex PCR was carried out. TCRdb re-called the multiplex PCR reads with MiXCR, one entry per CDR3 protein. This table has about 480,000 distinct CDR3 sequences, around 14% appearing once. Looked up from germline, CDR1 is DFQATT and CDR2 is SNEGSKA (reference sequence). CDR3 size: 11 residues. Source material: blood. This TCR was recovered from a woman aged 25 to 45 with Graves' ophthalmopathy. This chain joins TRBV20-1 and TRBJ1-2; tentatively, D is TRBD1 (6 bases). DNA of the CDR3: TGCACTAAAGGAGGGGGCTATGGCTACACCTTC. Amino acid sequence: CTKGGGYGYTF.